These 23 T cell receptor beta chains came from one sample sequenced in a study of blood T cell repertoires in COVID-19 (TCRdb year 2020). The library was generated by the immunoSEQ multiplex PCR assay. The table was pulled from immuneACCESS by TCRdb, which kept in-frame rearrangements only. Such tables lose some clones; where checked, under half of the loss comes from unresolved V genes, and the rest has no known cause. In all, the sample holds roughly 120,000 clones, and roughly nine tenths of those were seen once. The ten biggest clones cover roughly 7.9% of the sample. The sample taken for sequencing was peripheral blood. The receptors come from an older man who had recovered from COVID-19.

The chain recombines TRBV7-3 with TRBJ2-1, with D possibly being TRBD2 (6 bases). Germline CDR1 reads SGHTA; CDR2 reads FQGTGA. The CDR3 sequence is 16 residues long. Trimming took 1 base from V and 2 from J, leaving 12 bases between them. CDR3 sequence: CASSLMSGLTYNEQFF. DNA for the CDR3: TGTGCCAGCAGCTTAATGTCGGGACTTACCTACAATGAGCAGTTCTTC.

This clone was seen more than once but under ten times. The rearrangement joins TRBV4-2 to TRBJ1-1; D gene uncertain. V lost 3 bases and J 3 bases, leaving 8 bases between the germline ends. The CDR3 has 13 residues. Germline values: CDR1 LGHNA, CDR2 YNFKEQ. CDR3 protein: CASSQMSDTEAFF. CDR3 in DNA: TGTGCCAGCAGCCAGATGTCAGACACTGAAGCTTTCTTT.

On this clone: One end of the junction does not line up with germline, which may come from a read error. The chain links TRBV18 to TRBJ2-4, with no clear D. Germline-derived CDR1 and CDR2 are KGHSH and LQKENI. This CDR3 has 13 amino acids. The CDR3, as DNA: TGTGCCAGCTCACCCCCCGACAAAGACATTCAGTACTTC. This sequence encodes CASSPPDKDIQYF.

The chain carries TRBV6-5 and TRBJ2-3; D remains unclear. The CDR3 length is 11 residues. Deletions cut 4 bases from V and 8 bases from J, with 7 bases between. The V gene's germline CDR1 is MNHEY and CDR2 SVGAGI. The CDR3 DNA follows: TGTGCCAGCAGTTCGGCAGGTACGCAGTATTTT. Translation: CASSSAGTQYF.

This clone was recorded once. This rearrangement joins TRBV10-3 to TRBJ2-3, with 14 bases identical to TRBD2. J lost 6 bases, V lost 6 bases, and 11 bases had no gene match. The CDR3 has 17 residues. Germline loops: CDR1 ENHRY, CDR2 SYGVKD. The CDR3 sequence: CAISQGLAGEWDDTQYF. The DNA for the CDR3 is TGTGCCATCAGCCAGGGACTAGCGGGAGAGTGGGACGATACGCAGTATTTT.

The chain uses TRBV28 and TRBJ2-5; 11 nucleotides align to TRBD2. The CDR3 sequence is 16 residues long. CDR1 is MDHEN and CDR2 is SYDVKM in the germline V gene. V dropped 5 bases and J dropped 4; count of bases not matched to a gene: 9. In DNA, the CDR3 is TGTGCCAGCAGTGAATTTACTAGCGGGAGTTCAGAGACCCAGTACTTC. Its translation is CASSEFTSGSSETQYF.

The chain has TRBV18 and TRBJ2-1, with D perhaps matching TRBD2 (5 bases). V dropped 2 bases and J dropped 3 bases, with 11 bases sitting between them. The germline gives CDR1 KGHSH, CDR2 LQKENI. The CDR3 sequence is 15 residues long. The CDR3 sequence: CASSPTSAGYNEQFF. In nucleotides, the CDR3 is TGTGCCAGCTCACCAACCTCGGCGGGCTACAATGAGCAGTTCTTC.

This sequence joins TRBV30 and TRBJ2-1, with D maybe TRBD2 (6 bases). V was clipped by 3 bases and J by 8 bases, with 11 bases between them. Germline CDR1 and CDR2: GTSNPN and SVGIG (reference sequence). This CDR3 is built from 12 residues. The CDR3 spells CAWSPGGYEQFF. The CDR3 DNA follows: TGTGCCTGGAGCCCAGGAGGGTATGAGCAGTTCTTC. The full variable domain, completed using reference TRBV30 and TRBJ2-1, is SQTIHQWPATLVQPVGSPLSLECTVEGTSNPNLYWYRQAAGRGLQLLFYSVGIGQISSEVPQNLSASRPQDRQFILSSKKLLLSDSGFYLCAWSPGGYEQFFGPGTRLTVL.

The V call is TRBV10-2, the J call TRBJ2-5; D is possibly TRBD1 (6 bases). CDR1 and CDR2 from the germline V gene are WSHSY and SAAADI. Trimming stripped 2 bases from V and 5 bases from J, with 9 bases between. The CDR3 is 13 amino acids. The DNA for the CDR3 is TGCGCCAGCAGTGAGCCTGACAGGGAGACCCAGTACTTC. It codes for CASSEPDRETQYF.

The rearrangement links TRBV15 to TRBJ1-6; D might be TRBD1 (5 bases). The V gene lost 0 bases and the J gene lost 8 bases, with 20 bases spanning the gap. The CDR3 covers 18 residues. CDR1 is LNHNV and CDR2 is YYDKDF in the germline V gene (reference sequence). The CDR3: CATSRDRQGWNQDSPLHF. The DNA for the CDR3 is TGTGCCACCAGCAGAGATCGGCAGGGATGGAATCAAGATTCACCCCTCCACTTT.

CDR3 loop: CASSPTAGPYNEQFF. CDR3 in DNA: TGTGCCAGCAGCCCCACAGCGGGCCCATACAATGAGCAGTTCTTC. The chain employs TRBV7-2 and TRBJ2-1, with D perhaps matching TRBD2 (6 bases). The CDR3 extends over 15 amino acids. Trimming took 5 bases from V and 4 from J, leaving 15 bases between them. The germline CDR1 and CDR2 sequences are SGHTA and FQGNSA.

The chain uses TRBV7-9 and TRBJ2-3; unclear D gene. This CDR3 spans 13 amino acids. Germline CDR1 reads SEHNR; CDR2 reads FQNEAQ (reference sequence). V was shortened by 10 bases and J by 3 bases, with 14 bases between the two germline ends. CDR3 region: CATIAPGTDTQYF. In DNA, the CDR3 is TGTGCCACCATAGCCCCTGGAACAGATACGCAGTATTTT.

This clone was found once. CDR3 in amino acids: CASSYLDRGHRYEQFF. CDR3 sequence (DNA): TGTGCCAGCAGTTACCTAGACAGGGGGCATAGGTATGAGCAGTTCTTC. This sequence joins TRBV6-5 and TRBJ2-1; 10 bases are shared with TRBD1. The V gene end was trimmed by 2 bases and the J gene end by 8 bases; junction bases not matched to a gene: 9. Germline V gene data show CDR1 as MNHEY and CDR2 as SVGAGI. The CDR3 has 16 residues.

The V call is TRBV5-1, the J call TRBJ2-1; no definite D call. The germline V gene encodes CDR1 SGHRS and CDR2 YFSETQ. Between the trimmed V and J ends, which lost 4 bases and 8 bases, there was a span of 16 bases. CDR3 size: 14 residues. For the CDR3, the DNA is TGCGCCAGCAGCACCCTGACCGTAGAGGATGAGCAGTTCTTC. This encodes CASSTLTVEDEQFF.

The chain employs TRBV18 and TRBJ1-1; D may be TRBD1 (6 bases). This CDR3 is built from 14 residues. Between the trimmed V and J ends, which lost 2 bases and 4 bases, there was a span of 11 bases. Per germline, CDR1 KGHSH and CDR2 LQKENI. CDR3 loop: CASSPTRTVTEAFF. The CDR3 nucleotides are TGTGCCAGCTCACCAACGAGGACAGTCACTGAAGCTTTCTTT.

Written as DNA, the CDR3 is TGTGCCAGCAGCCCTACAGGGGGCAACTACAATGAGCAGTTCTTC. Protein sequence: CASSPTGGNYNEQFF. The chain employs TRBV3-1 (or the pseudogene TRBV3-2) and TRBJ2-1, with 9 positions matching TRBD1. V shed 4 bases and J 3 bases; nucleotides not matched to a gene: 4. From germline, CDR1 is LGHDT and CDR2 YNNKEL (reference sequence). The CDR3 has 15 amino acids.

This clone turned up a few times. The V gene is TRBV3-1 (or the pseudogene TRBV3-2), the J gene TRBJ2-7, with D possibly being TRBD2 (6 bases). Per the germline V gene, CDR1 is LGHDT and CDR2 is YNNKEL (reference sequence). V was cut by 2 bases and J by 3 bases, with 14 bases left in between. The CDR3 length is 15 residues. The CDR3, as DNA: TGTGCCAGCAGCCAAAGGGACTCTTTATTCTACGAGCAGTACTTC. It encodes CASSQRDSLFYEQYF.

This chain connects TRBV9 to TRBJ2-1; D may be TRBD1 (6 bases). Trimming cost V 0 bases and J 9 bases, with 16 bases left between them. CDR3 size: 15 residues. The germline V gene has CDR1 SGDLS and CDR2 YYNGEE. In nucleotides, the CDR3 is TGTGCCAGCAGCGTAGTAGAGGGGGATCGGGGTGAGCAGTTCTTC. Its protein is CASSVVEGDRGEQFF.

The rearrangement links TRBV28 to TRBJ1-5; tentative D call: TRBD1 (6 bases). In germline, CDR1 is MDHEN, CDR2 SYDVKM. The CDR3 has 17 residues. V gave up 3 bases and J gave up 0 bases, with 15 bases separating them. CDR3 sequence: CASSFVQGKYSNQPQHF. Written as DNA, the CDR3 is TGTGCCAGCAGTTTTGTACAGGGAAAATATAGCAATCAGCCCCAGCATTTT.

V is TRBV2 and J is TRBJ2-2, with TRBD2 as a possible D gene (6 bases). V was cut by 7 bases and J by 1 base, with 10 bases left in between. The CDR3 is 14 amino acids. The V gene's germline CDR1 is SNHLY and CDR2 FYNNEI. The CDR3, as DNA: TGTGCCAGCATAAGGGACTTGAACACCGGGGAGCTGTTTTTT. It translates to CASIRDLNTGELFF.

The rearrangement joins TRBV15 to TRBJ1-2, with TRBD1 matching 8 bases. V shed 3 bases, J shed 3 bases, and the junction held 3 bases outside the gene matches. The CDR3 spans 14 residues. CDR1 is LNHNV and CDR2 is YYDKDF in the germline V gene (reference sequence). The CDR3 is CATSSDRGYYGYTF. CDR3 nucleotide sequence: TGTGCCACCAGCAGTGACAGGGGTTACTATGGCTACACCTTC.

With regard to this clone: A junction end diverges from the germline sequence, so it may reflect a read error. The chain combines TRBV2 with TRBJ1-1; D unresolved. The CDR3 contains 13 residues. Per germline, CDR1 SNHLY and CDR2 FYNNEI. CDR3 sequence (DNA): TGTGCCAGCAGTGAGGCAGATTATGCCAGTAATCCCTTT. Protein sequence: CASSEADYASNPF.

A few counts support this clone. V is TRBV18 and J is TRBJ1-5; no definite D call. CDR3 size: 16 residues. V was pared by 2 bases and J by 2 bases, with 13 bases between. Germline V gene data show CDR1 as KGHSH and CDR2 as LQKENI. CDR3 nucleotides: TGTGCCAGCTCACCAAGAAGACTTCGTGGCAATCAGCCCCAGCATTTT. It translates to CASSPRRLRGNQPQHF.